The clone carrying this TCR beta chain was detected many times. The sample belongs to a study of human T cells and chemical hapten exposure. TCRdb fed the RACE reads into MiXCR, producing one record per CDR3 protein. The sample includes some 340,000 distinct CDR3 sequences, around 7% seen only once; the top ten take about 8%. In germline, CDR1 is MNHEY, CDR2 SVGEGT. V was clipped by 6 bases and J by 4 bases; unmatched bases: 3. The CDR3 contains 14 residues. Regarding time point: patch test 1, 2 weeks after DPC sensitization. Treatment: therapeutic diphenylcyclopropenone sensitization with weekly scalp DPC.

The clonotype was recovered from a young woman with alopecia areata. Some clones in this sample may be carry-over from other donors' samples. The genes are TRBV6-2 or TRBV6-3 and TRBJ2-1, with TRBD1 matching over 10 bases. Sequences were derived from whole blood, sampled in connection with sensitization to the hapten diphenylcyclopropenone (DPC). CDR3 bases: TGTGCCAGCAGCGGGACAGGGGCGTACAATGAGCAGTTCTTC. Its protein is CASSGTGAYNEQFF.